The 20 T cell receptor beta chains reported below all come from one sample, sequenced in a study of T-cell reconstitution after alpha-beta-depleted transplantation in children. Unique molecular identifiers were incorporated during preparation of the TCRbeta library. Via MiXCR, TCRdb re-called the PCR reads, giving one row per CDR3 protein. The sample gives about 980,000 distinct CDR3 sequences, about 31% of which show up once; over 25% is in the top ten. Sequenced material: PBMCs, mostly from graft donor cells, taken 360 days after TCRalphabeta/CD19-depleted stem cell transplant. These receptors originate from a boy under three years old who had a stem cell transplant for SCID, so the T cells may come from the graft donor.

In this sample, this clonotype turned up many times. The V call is TRBV5-1, the J call TRBJ2-7; a possible D gene is TRBD2 (6 bases). The germline V gene has CDR1 SGHRS and CDR2 YFSETQ. V was shortened by 4 bases and J by 0 bases, with 11 bases between the two germline ends. The CDR3 is 14 residues long. The CDR3 is CASSPEGFSYEQYF. The CDR3 DNA reads as TGCGCCAGCAGCCCGGAGGGGTTCTCCTACGAGCAGTACTTC.

This clonotype has just a few counts. The chain is built from TRBV30 and TRBJ2-3, with D perhaps matching TRBD2 (7 bases). The germline gives CDR1 GTSNPN, CDR2 SVGIG (reference sequence). The germline V and J ends were trimmed by 5 bases and 9 bases, with 18 bases remaining between them. The CDR3 length is 13 residues. The CDR3 DNA sequence: TGTGCCTGGGGGTCGGGGGGCCGTGGAACGCAGTATTTT. Translated: CAWGSGGRGTQYF.

The V call is TRBV3-1, the J call TRBJ2-7; 8 bases match TRBD1. Germline V lookup: CDR1 LGHDT, CDR2 YNNKEL (reference sequence). V trimming: 0 bases; J trimming: 5 bases; junction bases outside the gene matches: 12. The CDR3 is 17 amino acids. As DNA, the CDR3 is TGTGCCAGCAGCCAAGATCTGCGGACAGGGAGGATTGACGAGCAGTACTTC. It codes for CASSQDLRTGRIDEQYF.

J is TRBJ2-4 and V is TRBV12-3 or TRBV12-4; no clear D. The CDR3 is 12 residues long. The CDR3 is CATSLGLPLQYF. CDR3 bases: TGTGCTACTTCTCTGGGTCTCCCCCTTCAGTACTTC.

V usage is TRBV6-5 and J usage is TRBJ2-1; D unresolved. The CDR3 is 13 residues long. The V gene lost 4 bases and the J gene lost 4 bases, with 8 bases spanning the gap. In germline, CDR1 is MNHEY, CDR2 SVGAGI. Here the CDR3 DNA reads TGTGCCAGCAGTTCTTTCGGGTACAATGAGCAGTTCTTC. Protein: CASSSFGYNEQFF.

This clonotype came up a few times. V gene TRBV24-1 combines with J gene TRBJ2-3, with 8 bases aligning to TRBD1. CDR3 size: 18 residues. Germline V lookup: CDR1 KGHDR, CDR2 SFDVKD. The junction had 11 bases not matched to a gene; V was cut back by 4 bases and J by 0 bases. The CDR3 coding sequence is TGTGCCACCAGTGACCCTATCGGACAGGGAGGAAGCACAGATACGCAGTATTTT. Translating it yields CATSDPIGQGGSTDTQYF.

This sequence joins TRBV5-1 and TRBJ2-5, with no clear D. The germline V gene has CDR1 SGHRS and CDR2 YFSETQ. The V gene lost 4 bases and the J gene lost 4 bases, with 11 bases spanning the gap. The length of the CDR3 is 13 residues. CDR3 bases: TGCGCCAGCAGCGCGGCCGGGCCAGAGACCCAGTACTTC. It codes for CASSAAGPETQYF.

In nucleotides, the CDR3 is TGTGCCATCAGGGACCCGGGACTAGCGGAAGAGACCCAGTACTTC. The encoded protein is CAIRDPGLAEETQYF. The chain uses TRBV10-3 and TRBJ2-5; TRBD2 matches at 11 bases. The CDR3 sequence is 15 residues long. The germline V gene encodes CDR1 ENHRY and CDR2 SYGVKD. With 6 bases clipped from V and 3 bases from J, the junction kept 6 bases outside the gene matches.

This clonotype was seen a handful of times. The chain employs TRBV20-1 and TRBJ2-3; no reliable D call. This CDR3 region has 11 residues. CDR1 DFQATT and CDR2 SNEGSKA come from the germline V gene (reference sequence). Trimming took 5 bases from V and 7 from J, leaving 10 bases between them. The CDR3 reads CSAGTLNTQYF. In nucleotides, the CDR3 is TGCAGTGCTGGCACACTAAATACGCAGTATTTT.

This CDR3 reads CASSRPAQTIYEQYF. The CDR3 bases are TGTGCCAGCAGCCGCCCGGCCCAAACCATTTACGAGCAGTACTTC. This chain uses TRBV6-1 with TRBJ2-7; D gene ambiguous. The V gene's germline CDR1 is MNHNS and CDR2 SASEGT. The CDR3 totals 15 residues. Trimming took 6 bases from V and 4 from J, leaving 19 bases between them.

The V and J genes are TRBV10-3 and TRBJ2-5; 7 nucleotides line up with TRBD1. This CDR3 is built from 14 residues. V dropped 2 bases and J dropped 7; count of bases not matched to a gene: 7. From germline, CDR1 is ENHRY and CDR2 SYGVKD. This CDR3 reads CAISETGTAWTQYF. CDR3 in DNA: TGTGCCATCAGTGAGACGGGGACAGCGTGGACCCAGTACTTC.

The rearrangement uses TRBV20-1 and TRBJ2-1; D may be TRBD2 (6 bases). V lost 0 bases, J lost 6 bases, and 18 bases lay in between. From germline, CDR1 is DFQATT and CDR2 SNEGSKA (reference sequence). The CDR3 totals 16 residues. The CDR3 sequence is CSARDLAVGGFNEQFF. DNA for the CDR3: TGCAGTGCTAGAGATTTAGCGGTTGGAGGATTCAATGAGCAGTTCTTC.

The sample holds a few counts of this clonotype. The chain is built from TRBV2 and TRBJ2-1, with 14 bases fitting TRBD2. This CDR3 spans 15 amino acids. In germline, CDR1 is SNHLY, CDR2 FYNNEI. Trimming removed 6 bases from V and 7 bases from J; junction bases left unmatched: 5. This CDR3 is CASRATSGGANEQFF. The CDR3 DNA reads as TGTGCCAGCAGGGCGACTAGCGGGGGGGCAAATGAGCAGTTCTTC.

In DNA form, the CDR3 reads TGTGCCAGCAGCCCCATCAACTACAATGAGCAGTTCTTC. It specifies CASSPINYNEQFF. The chain is built from TRBV7-2 and TRBJ2-1; D is unclear. Germline CDR1 reads SGHTA; CDR2 reads FQGNSA. The CDR3 runs 13 residues. The germline V and J ends were trimmed by 5 bases and 3 bases, with 8 bases remaining between them.

This chain uses TRBV12-3 or TRBV12-4 with TRBJ2-7; 8 bases match TRBD1. The CDR3 contains 14 residues. Unmatched junction bases numbered 9, after V lost 6 bases and J lost 5 bases. In DNA form, the CDR3 reads TGTGCCAGCAGCCTTGGACGGACAGGGAACGAGCAGTACTTC. It specifies CASSLGRTGNEQYF.

There are a few counts of this clonotype. This CDR3 reads CASSYVGPDNEQFF. The CDR3 DNA sequence: TGTGCCAGCAGTTACGTGGGACCCGACAATGAGCAGTTCTTC. The chain carries TRBV6-5 and TRBJ2-1; tentatively, D is TRBD1 or TRBD2 (5 bases each). CDR1 is MNHEY and CDR2 is SVGAGI in the germline V gene. CDR3 length: 14 amino acids. Trimming pared 2 bases from V and 5 bases from J, leaving 10 bases between.

J is TRBJ2-7 and V is TRBV7-9; either TRBD1 or TRBD2 may fit D (5 bases each). Germline CDR1 and CDR2: SEHNR and FQNEAQ (reference sequence). This CDR3 has 15 residues. Trimming took off 5 bases at V and 3 bases at J, with 17 bases between the two ends. The CDR3 protein is CASSPRLGPLYEQYF. The CDR3 DNA sequence: TGTGCCAGCAGCCCACGTCTGGGACCCCTCTACGAGCAGTACTTC.

The chain has TRBV7-2 and TRBJ2-2; TRBD2 matches 9 bases. CDR3 length: 17 amino acids. V lost 5 bases to trimming and J lost 7 bases; unmatched junction nucleotides: 14. The germline CDR1 and CDR2 sequences are SGHTA and FQGNSA. The CDR3 DNA is TGTGCCAGCAGCCCCAGACGGCGGGGGGGCGGGATCGGGGAGCTGTTTTTT. Its protein is CASSPRRRGGGIGELFF.

The chain joins TRBV4-2 to TRBJ2-3, with 10 bases fitting TRBD2. This CDR3 comprises 16 residues. The V and J ends lost 4 bases and 4 bases, in that order; junction bases with no gene match: 8. Germline CDR1 is LGHNA and CDR2 is YNFKEQ. The CDR3: CASSRPAGGPSDTQYF. CDR3 bases: TGTGCCAGCAGCCGCCCAGCGGGGGGGCCATCAGATACGCAGTATTTT.

This clonotype occurred a few times. The rearrangement links TRBV6-2 or TRBV6-3 to TRBJ2-7; TRBD2 is a possible D gene (5 bases). The CDR3 is 12 residues long. V was pared by 5 bases and J by 6 bases, with 11 bases between. CDR1 and CDR2 (germline): MNHEY, SVGEGT. CDR3 loop: CASSTERGEQYF. The CDR3, as DNA: TGTGCCAGCAGTACCGAACGGGGCGAGCAGTACTTC.